A single sample is the source of the 12 T cell receptor beta chains below, sequenced in a study of shared clonotypes between healthy human individuals. Sequencing used immunoSEQ multiplex PCR; TCRdb keeps in-frame clones, though not all of them. Among roughly 2.5 million clones listed, roughly 92% were seen once. Sequenced input: naive CD4+ T cells sorted from blood. The sample's subset: CD45RA+ positively selected. Receptor source: a man aged 18 to 30 in good health.

The chain combines TRBV25-1 with TRBJ1-6; D is unresolved. Germline CDR1 is MGHDK and CDR2 is SYGVNS. The germline V and J ends were trimmed by 5 bases and 16 bases, with 12 bases remaining between them. The CDR3 spans 11 residues. In nucleotides, the CDR3 is TGTGCCAGCAGTCTGACCGCAGAACTCCACTTT. Encoded protein: CASSLTAELHF.

The V gene is TRBV7-2, the J gene TRBJ1-2, with D hard to call. V lost 7 bases and J 1 base, leaving 13 bases between the germline ends. Germline V lookup: CDR1 SGHTA, CDR2 FQGNSA. The CDR3 length is 14 residues. CDR3 protein: CASTIPQNNYGYTF. As DNA, the CDR3 is TGTGCCAGCACCATTCCCCAGAATAACTATGGCTACACCTTC.

The chain couples TRBV10-3 to TRBJ1-3; D is unclear. V lost 6 bases and J lost 2, with 8 bases in between. CDR3 length: 13 amino acids. The germline gives CDR1 ENHRY, CDR2 SYGVKD. DNA for the CDR3: TGTGCCATCAGGTCAGCGGCTGGAAACACCATATATTTT. Its protein is CAIRSAAGNTIYF.

V is TRBV28 and J is TRBJ1-4; 8 bases line up with TRBD1. Germline CDR1 reads MDHEN; CDR2 reads SYDVKM. With 8 bases clipped from V and 7 bases from J, the junction kept 12 bases outside the gene matches. This CDR3 spans 15 amino acids. The CDR3 coding sequence is TGTGCCAGCCTTCCTTCGGGGACAGGTGTTGAAAAACTGTTTTTT. Its translation: CASLPSGTGVEKLFF.

This clone was detected only once. This sequence joins TRBV11-3 and TRBJ2-1, with D possibly TRBD1 on 6 matching bases. The V gene lost 7 bases and the J gene lost 0 bases, with 22 bases spanning the gap. Germline values: CDR1 SGHNT, CDR2 YENEEA. The CDR3 contains 18 residues. The CDR3 DNA reads as TGTGCCAGCAAGGGGAAGCCAGGGGATACGAGCTCCTACAATGAGCAGTTCTTC. It codes for CASKGKPGDTSSYNEQFF.

The chain combines TRBV10-3 with TRBJ2-3, with 7 bases lining up with TRBD2. The CDR3 covers 17 residues. Trimming took 3 bases from V and 1 from J; bases not matched to a gene: 10. Per germline, CDR1 ENHRY and CDR2 SYGVKD. The CDR3 loop reads CAISDVLAGERTDTQYF. Written as DNA, the CDR3 is TGTGCCATCAGTGACGTCCTTGCGGGAGAACGCACAGATACGCAGTATTTT.

This chain connects TRBV7-8 to TRBJ1-3, with D unresolved. Germline CDR1 and CDR2: SGHVS and FQNEAQ. The CDR3 covers 16 residues. V lost 5 bases, J lost 0 bases, and 14 bases lay in between. This chain's CDR3 is CASSPRGGFSGNTIYF. CDR3 bases: TGTGCCAGCAGCCCCAGAGGAGGGTTCTCTGGAAACACCATATATTTT.

This clone was detected a few times. J is TRBJ1-1 and V is TRBV29-1, with D unresolved. V was trimmed by 3 bases and J by 2 bases, leaving 13 bases between them. The V gene's germline CDR1 is SQVTM and CDR2 ANQGSEA. The CDR3 spans 14 residues. CDR3 amino acids: CSVEKFPGNTEAFF. The CDR3 DNA follows: TGCAGCGTTGAGAAGTTCCCCGGCAACACTGAAGCTTTCTTT.

The chain carries TRBV5-1 and TRBJ1-6; D might be TRBD1 (5 bases). Trimming removed 3 bases at V and 2 bases at J, with 9 bases between. Germline V gene lookup returns CDR1 SGHRS and CDR2 YFSETQ. This CDR3 is built from 15 residues. The CDR3 region has the DNA TGCGCCAGCAGCTCCCAGGGAACCTATAATTCACCCCTCCACTTT. It codes for CASSSQGTYNSPLHF.

Of note for this clone: At the DNA level, this CDR3 is encoded by other sequences in the same sample as well. The chain employs TRBV5-4 and TRBJ2-7; D is undetermined. Germline CDR1 is SGHNT and CDR2 is YYREEE (reference sequence). Trimming removed 3 bases at V and 4 bases at J, with 8 bases between. The CDR3 extends over 12 amino acids. The CDR3 DNA sequence: TGTGCCAGCAGCTCTAACAGTTACGAGCAGTACTTC. It codes for CASSSNSYEQYF. The full variable domain, with the rest looked up from reference TRBV5-4 and TRBJ2-7, is ETGVTQSPTHLIKTRGQQVTLRCSSQSGHNTVSWYQQALGQGPQFIFQYYREEENGRGNFPPRFSGLQFPNYSSELNVNALELDDSALYLCASSSNSYEQYFGPGTRLTVT.

The gene calls are TRBV28 and TRBJ2-1, with 8 bases aligning to TRBD2. CDR1 and CDR2 (germline): MDHEN, SYDVKM. The CDR3 consists of 15 residues. With V trimmed by 5 bases and J by 4 bases, 7 bases remained unmatched. The CDR3 DNA is TGTGCCAGCAGTCAACGGGGGGGCCGGTACAATGAGCAGTTCTTC. It is translated as CASSQRGGRYNEQFF.

Note on this clone: This sample also contains other DNA sequences that code for the same CDR3. The V gene is TRBV2, the J gene TRBJ1-4; 9 nucleotides match TRBD1. The junction had 8 bases not matched to a gene; V was cut back by 8 bases and J by 7 bases. This CDR3 contains 14 residues. CDR1 and CDR2 from the germline V gene are SNHLY and FYNNEI. Here the CDR3 DNA reads TGTGCCAGCCGCGGGACAGGGCTCGGTGAAAAACTGTTTTTT. This gives the protein CASRGTGLGEKLFF.